Below are 29 T cell receptor beta chains sequenced from a single sample in a study of blood T cell repertoires in COVID-19. The assay was immunoSEQ multiplex PCR, and TCRdb's table has in-frame clones only and misses some. This table has 150,000 to 200,000 clones, around 85% appearing once. What was sequenced was peripheral blood. The receptor source for this set is a man older than 75 with COVID-19, enrolled during active disease.

This clone has more than one count but fewer than ten. The V and J genes are TRBV4-1 and TRBJ1-2; D perhaps matches TRBD1 (5 bases). Germline CDR1 MGHRA, CDR2 YSYEKL. The V end lost 1 base, the J end lost 3 bases, and 21 bases lay between the germline ends. The CDR3 totals 18 residues. CDR3 region: CASSQGPLRQTLDYGYTF. The CDR3 DNA sequence: TGCGCCAGCAGCCAAGGCCCGTTACGACAGACGCTGGACTATGGCTACACCTTC.

This clone was seen just once. CDR3 protein: CASSQETSKWETQYF. Here the CDR3 DNA reads TGTGCCAGCAGCCAAGAGACTAGCAAATGGGAGACCCAGTACTTC. The V gene is TRBV14, the J gene TRBJ2-5, with 7 bases that match TRBD2. This CDR3 has 15 amino acids. The J segment lost 5 bases and the V segment lost 0 bases, leaving 6 bases of the junction unmatched. Germline V lookup: CDR1 SGHDN, CDR2 FVKESK.

The chain carries TRBV9 and TRBJ2-3; the match to TRBD1 covers 12 bases. Germline CDR1 and CDR2: SGDLS and YYNGEE. CDR3 length: 14 amino acids. After removal of 0 bases from V and 10 bases from J, the junction contained 3 bases not matched to a gene. CDR3 nucleotides: TGTGCCAGCAGCGTAGACCGGGACAGGGGGCCGCAGTATTTT. Its translation: CASSVDRDRGPQYF.

This clone was seen a few times. This rearrangement joins TRBV6-1 to TRBJ1-1; D perhaps matches TRBD1 (5 bases). The V end was cut by 3 bases, the J end by 10 bases, with 15 bases between. CDR1 MNHNS and CDR2 SASEGT come from the germline V gene. This CDR3 has 13 amino acids. The DNA for the CDR3 is TGTGCCAGCAGTGACGCAGGGCCCCGAACAGCTTTCTTT. Translated: CASSDAGPRTAFF.

The V gene is TRBV29-1, the J gene TRBJ1-1; D is possibly TRBD1 (6 bases). V lost 6 bases, J lost 3 bases, and 14 bases lay in between. The CDR3 has 13 residues. Looked up from germline, CDR1 is SQVTM and CDR2 is ANQGSEA. CDR3 nucleotides: TGCAGCGTCCTTGCGGGGGCGGACACTGAAGCTTTCTTT. It encodes CSVLAGADTEAFF.

This clone occurred a few times. The V and J genes are TRBV11-2 and TRBJ2-7, with 12 positions matching TRBD1. The CDR3 consists of 16 residues. Germline loops: CDR1 SGHAT, CDR2 FQNNGV. The V and J ends lost 5 bases and 4 bases, in that order; junction bases with no gene match: 9. The CDR3: CASSGHRDRGPYEQYF. CDR3 nucleotides: TGTGCCAGCAGCGGCCACCGGGACAGGGGGCCGTACGAGCAGTACTTC.

This clone was detected ten times or more. J is TRBJ1-1 and V is TRBV9, with 9 bases aligning to TRBD1. This CDR3 comprises 16 residues. Germline V lookup: CDR1 SGDLS, CDR2 YYNGEE. V shed 0 bases, J shed 6 bases, and the junction held 9 bases outside the gene matches. For the CDR3, the DNA is TGTGCCAGCAGCGTAGGGGGTGGACAGGGGTTATCTGAAGCTTTCTTT. Its protein is CASSVGGGQGLSEAFF. The full variable domain, with the rest looked up from reference TRBV9 and TRBJ1-1, is DSGVTQTPKHLITATGQRVTLRCSPRSGDLSVYWYQQSLDQGLQFLIQYYNGEERAKGNILERFSAQQFPDLHSELNLSSLELGDSALYFCASSVGGGQGLSEAFFGQGTRLTVV.

This clone was observed a handful of times. V usage is TRBV10-3 and J usage is TRBJ1-2; D is ambiguous. Germline V gene data show CDR1 as ENHRY and CDR2 as SYGVKD. The CDR3 sequence is 13 residues long. Trimming cost V 2 bases and J 7 bases, with 11 bases left between them. The CDR3 spells CAISEMLSGGYTF. In DNA form, the CDR3 reads TGTGCCATCAGTGAGATGCTTAGCGGTGGCTACACCTTC.

The rearrangement joins TRBV6-2 or TRBV6-3 to TRBJ1-2; D unclear. In germline, CDR1 is MNHEY, CDR2 SVGEGT. Trimming stripped 4 bases from V and 0 bases from J, with 12 bases between. This CDR3 has 15 residues. This CDR3 is CASSWRGRTNYGYTF. CDR3 DNA: TGTGCCAGCAGTTGGCGGGGAAGGACTAACTATGGCTACACCTTC.

This clone was seen a single time. The chain uses TRBV12-3 or TRBV12-4 and TRBJ1-4; 7 bases line up with TRBD1. V lost 9 bases, J lost 7 bases, and 8 bases stayed unmatched. The CDR3 is 13 amino acids. This chain's CDR3 is CASSGTVSEKLFF. DNA of the CDR3: TGTGCCAGTTCCGGGACAGTGAGTGAAAAACTGTTTTTT.

CDR3 DNA: TGTGCCAGCAGCCCCGGACAGGGCGGGTTTAGCACTGAAGCTTTCTTT. Encoded protein: CASSPGQGGFSTEAFF. The chain employs TRBV6-2 or TRBV6-3 and TRBJ1-1; 8 bases line up with TRBD1. Germline CDR1 is MNHEY and CDR2 is SVGEGT. This CDR3 comprises 16 residues. With V trimmed by 6 bases and J by 4 bases, 13 bases remained unmatched.

The rearrangement links TRBV7-2 to TRBJ2-5, with a tentative D call TRBD1 (5 bases). Germline-derived CDR1 and CDR2 are SGHTA and FQGNSA. The V end was cut by 5 bases, the J end by 5 bases, with 15 bases between. CDR3 length: 14 amino acids. DNA of the CDR3: TGTGCCAGCAGCCAAGGGGTAGGGCGGGAGACCCAGTACTTC. This sequence encodes CASSQGVGRETQYF. Complete variable domain (other parts from reference TRBV7-2 and TRBJ2-5): GAGVSQSPSNKVTEKGKDVELRCDPISGHTALYWYRQSLGQGLEFLIYFQGNSAPDKSGLPSDRFSAERTGGSVSTLTIQRTQQEDSAVYLCASSQGVGRETQYFGPGTRLLVL.

The chain uses TRBV18 and TRBJ1-1; 8 bases map to TRBD1. Looked up from germline, CDR1 is KGHSH and CDR2 is LQKENI. The V segment lost 1 base and the J segment 1 base; nucleotides outside the gene matches: 5. CDR3 length: 16 residues. The CDR3 bases are TGTGCCAGCTCACCACGGCAGGGGGCACCGAACACTGAAGCTTTCTTT. Translating it yields CASSPRQGAPNTEAFF.

This clone was seen a single time. The chain joins TRBV19 to TRBJ1-1; 9 bases are a match to TRBD1. V lost 7 bases, J lost 5 bases, and 11 bases stayed unmatched. Germline CDR1 reads LNHDA; CDR2 reads SQIVND (reference sequence). This CDR3 region has 15 residues. The CDR3 DNA sequence: TGTGCCAGTACCCCAAAACAGGGGGCGGAAACTGAAGCTTTCTTT. This translates into CASTPKQGAETEAFF.

The rearrangement uses TRBV9 and TRBJ2-1; 11 bases fit TRBD1. Unmatched junction bases numbered 6, after V lost 4 bases and J lost 9 bases. Germline loops: CDR1 SGDLS, CDR2 YYNGEE. This CDR3 is 14 amino acids long. CDR3 region: CASSFGTGGGEQFF. As DNA, the CDR3 is TGTGCCAGCAGCTTTGGGACAGGGGGAGGTGAGCAGTTCTTC.

The genes are TRBV18 and TRBJ1-1, with a tentative D call TRBD1 (5 bases). Looked up from germline, CDR1 is KGHSH and CDR2 is LQKENI. Trimming pared 3 bases from V and 0 bases from J, leaving 11 bases between. The CDR3 contains 15 residues. The CDR3 region is CASSPLRGMNTEAFF. The CDR3 DNA is TGTGCCAGCTCACCTCTCCGGGGGATGAACACTGAAGCTTTCTTT.

The chain joins TRBV6-5 to TRBJ1-6; D not certain. CDR1 is MNHEY and CDR2 is SVGAGI in the germline V gene. The CDR3 loop spans 13 amino acids. V lost 6 bases and J 6 bases, leaving 9 bases between the germline ends. This chain's CDR3 is CASRRGANSPLHF. The CDR3 DNA sequence: TGTGCCAGCAGGCGGGGAGCTAATTCACCCCTCCACTTT.

The V gene is TRBV5-4, the J gene TRBJ2-5; perhaps TRBD2 as D (6 bases). This CDR3 contains 13 residues. The germline V gene encodes CDR1 SGHNT and CDR2 YYREEE (reference sequence). Trimming removed 0 bases from V and 5 bases from J, with 8 bases in between. Here the CDR3 reads CASSLEGRETQYF. For the CDR3, the DNA is TGTGCCAGCAGCTTGGAAGGGAGGGAGACCCAGTACTTC. Full variable domain (remainder filled in from reference TRBV5-4 and TRBJ2-5): ETGVTQSPTHLIKTRGQQVTLRCSSQSGHNTVSWYQQALGQGPQFIFQYYREEENGRGNFPPRFSGLQFPNYSSELNVNALELDDSALYLCASSLEGRETQYFGPGTRLLVL.

This clone was observed once. V gene TRBV6-4 combines with J gene TRBJ2-1; 8 bases agree with TRBD1. Germline CDR1 is MRHNA and CDR2 is SNTAGT. The CDR3 sequence is 13 residues long. The V and J ends lost 2 bases and 13 bases, in that order; junction bases with no gene match: 7. The CDR3 DNA sequence: TGTGCCAGCAGTGACGCGAGGACAGGGCCCCAGTTCTTC. This gives the protein CASSDARTGPQFF.

The chain has TRBV5-4 and TRBJ1-1; tentatively, D is TRBD1 (6 bases). With 4 bases removed from V and 2 bases from J, the gap between germline ends came to 12 bases. Germline V gene sequence: CDR1 SGHNT, CDR2 YYREEE (reference sequence). CDR3 length: 14 amino acids. The CDR3 region is CASSPRTANTEAFF. The CDR3 DNA follows: TGTGCCAGCAGCCCTCGGACAGCTAACACTGAAGCTTTCTTT.

The genes are TRBV5-1 and TRBJ1-2; 10 bases line up with TRBD1. J gave up 6 bases and V 4 bases, and 9 bases lay outside the gene matches. Germline CDR1 and CDR2: SGHRS and YFSETQ. The CDR3 is made up of 15 amino acids. CDR3 nucleotide sequence: TGCGCCAGCAGCCGCGCCCTGACAGGGGGCCATGGCTACACCTTC. As protein: CASSRALTGGHGYTF.

The chain employs TRBV5-6 and TRBJ2-7, with D possibly TRBD1 on 5 matching bases. This CDR3 spans 13 amino acids. V gave up 1 base and J gave up 8 bases, with 13 bases separating them. Looked up from germline, CDR1 is SGHDT and CDR2 is YYEEEE. The CDR3 is CASSLRAGPQQYF. The DNA of the CDR3 is TGTGCCAGCAGCTTGAGGGCAGGGCCCCAGCAGTACTTC.

This clone was seen a single time. The chain is built from TRBV7-9 and TRBJ2-2; the D gene is possibly TRBD1 (6 bases). This CDR3 comprises 15 residues. With 5 bases removed from V and 1 base from J, the gap between germline ends came to 11 bases. Germline V gene sequence: CDR1 SEHNR, CDR2 FQNEAQ (reference sequence). The chain's CDR3 is CASSPGQLNTGELFF. DNA for the CDR3: TGTGCCAGCAGCCCGGGACAACTGAACACCGGGGAGCTGTTTTTT. Together with reference TRBV7-9 and TRBJ2-2, the CDR3 gives the full variable domain: DTGVSQNPRHKITKRGQNVTFRCDPISEHNRLYWYRQTLGQGPEFLTYFQNEAQLEKSRLLSDRFSAERPKGSFSTLEIQRTEQGDSAMYLCASSPGQLNTGELFFGEGSRLTVL.

The chain combines TRBV6-5 with TRBJ1-1, with D perhaps TRBD1 (6 bases). The V gene's germline CDR1 is MNHEY and CDR2 SVGAGI. CDR3 length: 14 residues. V was trimmed by 2 bases and J by 4 bases, leaving 11 bases between them. CDR3 sequence: CASSYTGGATEAFF. In nucleotides, the CDR3 is TGTGCCAGCAGTTACACGGGGGGGGCCACTGAAGCTTTCTTT.

This clone was seen a single time. The V gene is TRBV20-1, the J gene TRBJ1-1; D is unclear. Per the germline V gene, CDR1 is DFQATT and CDR2 is SNEGSKA (reference sequence). This CDR3 is built from 11 residues. With 6 bases removed from V and 10 bases from J, the gap between germline ends came to 15 bases. The CDR3 loop is CSAPAGGRAFF. In nucleotides, the CDR3 is TGCAGTGCGCCCGCTGGAGGGCGAGCTTTCTTT.

Details on this clone: Other nucleotide sequences in the sample specify the same CDR3. V is TRBV29-1 and J is TRBJ1-1; tentative D call: TRBD1 (6 bases). The CDR3 covers 12 residues. Trimming left V 7 bases short and J 3 bases short, with 12 bases between. CDR1 and CDR2 from the germline V gene are SQVTM and ANQGSEA. Here the CDR3 reads CSGYRVDTEAFF. In DNA, the CDR3 is TGCAGCGGATACAGGGTTGACACTGAAGCTTTCTTT.

This chain joins TRBV15 and TRBJ1-4, with D unclear. CDR3 length equals 16 residues. From germline, CDR1 is LNHNV and CDR2 YYDKDF (reference sequence). The V end lost 0 bases, the J end lost 10 bases, and 18 bases lay between the germline ends. The CDR3 DNA is TGTGCCACCAGCAGAGATCGAAGCCCCGCATCAGGAAAACTGTTTTTT. It translates to CATSRDRSPASGKLFF.

The chain recombines TRBV28 with TRBJ1-2, with D maybe TRBD1 (6 bases). The ends were cut back, 6 bases at V and 6 bases at J, with 14 bases in the middle. Germline V gene lookup returns CDR1 MDHEN and CDR2 SYDVKM. The CDR3 length is 13 residues. The CDR3 protein is CASSEGQLHGYTF. The DNA of the CDR3 is TGTGCCAGCAGCGAAGGACAGCTACATGGCTACACCTTC.

This chain links TRBV24-1 with TRBJ1-2; 7 nucleotides agree with TRBD1. Germline V gene lookup returns CDR1 KGHDR and CDR2 SFDVKD. J lost 7 bases, V lost 2 bases, and 9 bases had no gene match. The CDR3 length is 15 residues. The CDR3 nucleotides read TGTGCCACCAGTGATTCAAGACAGGGTGTTGCTGGCTACACCTTC. It yields the protein CATSDSRQGVAGYTF.